Shown below are 26 T cell receptor beta chains from a single sample sequenced in a study of blood T cell repertoires in COVID-19. Libraries were prepared by immunoSEQ multiplex PCR; TCRdb keeps only in-frame clonotypes and omits some of them. The sample lists 100,000 to 130,000 clones; 65% to 80% were seen once. Sequencing was performed on peripheral blood. Source of these receptors: a man aged 65-85 years with acute or convalescent COVID-19.

This clone was counted a few times. V gene TRBV2 combines with J gene TRBJ2-1; the match to TRBD1 covers 10 bases. V dropped 4 bases and J dropped 4; count of bases not matched to a gene: 1. From germline, CDR1 is SNHLY and CDR2 FYNNEI. The CDR3 runs 14 residues. The CDR3 bases are TGTGCCAGCAGTGGGGGACAGGGGTACAATGAGCAGTTCTTC. Its translation: CASSGGQGYNEQFF. The full variable domain, with the rest looked up from reference TRBV2 and TRBJ2-1, is EPEVTQTPSHQVTQMGQEVILRCVPISNHLYFYWYRQILGQKVEFLVSFYNNEISEKSEIFDDQFSVERPDGSNFTLKIRSTKLEDSAMYFCASSGGQGYNEQFFGPGTRLTVL.

V and J are TRBV19 and TRBJ1-5; no clear D gene. The CDR3 has 14 amino acids. V lost 3 bases and J 0 bases, leaving 6 bases between the germline ends. The germline CDR1 and CDR2 sequences are LNHDA and SQIVND (reference sequence). The CDR3 DNA follows: TGTGCCAGTAGTATGAGTTCTAGCAATCAGCCCCAGCATTTT. Amino acid sequence: CASSMSSSNQPQHF.

The CDR3 protein is CASRGQVLAGYTF. The CDR3 DNA reads as TGTGCCAGCAGGGGACAGGTGCTGGCTGGCTACACCTTC. The V gene is TRBV6-5, the J gene TRBJ1-2; TRBD1 aligns across 8 bases. CDR1 and CDR2 (germline): MNHEY, SVGAGI. The CDR3 loop spans 13 amino acids. The J segment lost 7 bases and the V segment lost 6 bases, leaving 7 bases of the junction unmatched.

This clone was recorded once. V is TRBV4-3 and J is TRBJ1-1, with 7 bases matching TRBD1. Losses at the gene ends were 4 bases for V and 8 bases for J; bases not matched to a gene: 4. The length of the CDR3 is 12 residues. The germline V gene has CDR1 LGHNA and CDR2 YSLEER. The CDR3 nucleotides are TGCGCCAGCAGCCGGCCGGGACAGGAAGCTTTCTTT. Encoded protein: CASSRPGQEAFF.

This clone was observed a few times. This chain links TRBV7-9 with TRBJ2-5; 7 nucleotides align to TRBD1. There are 12 residues in the CDR3. The germline gives CDR1 SEHNR, CDR2 FQNEAQ (reference sequence). V shed 8 bases and J 5 bases; nucleotides not matched to a gene: 5. The CDR3 DNA follows: TGTGCCAGCCTAGGGGGCGCCGAGACCCAGTACTTC. It yields the protein CASLGGAETQYF.

The gene calls are TRBV7-8 and TRBJ1-1; D is uncertain. V was shortened by 4 bases and J by 3 bases, with 9 bases between the two germline ends. In germline, CDR1 is SGHVS, CDR2 FQNEAQ. The CDR3 loop spans 13 amino acids. CDR3 DNA sequence: TGTGCCAGCAGCTATCATGAGGACACTGAAGCTTTCTTT. Amino acid sequence: CASSYHEDTEAFF.

In this sample, this clone turned up a few times. The chain is built from TRBV18 and TRBJ1-3; 10 nucleotides align to TRBD1. Germline CDR1 is KGHSH and CDR2 is LQKENI. The CDR3 runs to 15 residues. The J segment lost 8 bases and the V segment lost 6 bases, leaving 10 bases of the junction unmatched. CDR3 bases: TGTGCCAGCTCTCAACCGGGACAGGGGTTGGACACCATATATTTT. Its protein product is CASSQPGQGLDTIYF. The variable domain in full, with the rest retrieved from reference TRBV18 and TRBJ1-3, is NAGVMQNPRHLVRRRGQEARLRCSPMKGHSHVYWYRQLPEEGLKFMVYLQKENIIDESGMPKERFSAEFPKEGPSILRIQQVVRGDSAAYFCASSQPGQGLDTIYFGEGSWLTVV.

The chain uses TRBV10-1 and TRBJ2-1, with 12 positions matching TRBD2. The ends lost 6 bases at V and 5 bases at J; junction bases unmatched: 29. This CDR3 region has 23 residues. Per germline, CDR1 WNHNN and CDR2 SYGVQD (reference sequence). The CDR3 DNA follows: TGCGCCAGCAGCCCCGGACTAGCGGGATTATCCCGCGTGGGGGGGGACCTCAACAATGAGCAGTTCTTC. Translated, it gives CASSPGLAGLSRVGGDLNNEQFF.

This clone has only a few counts. The V and J genes are TRBV10-3 and TRBJ1-1; 7 nucleotides agree with TRBD1. Germline values: CDR1 ENHRY, CDR2 SYGVKD. The CDR3 sequence is 13 residues long. Germline trimming cut 4 bases from V and 1 base from J; bases unmatched to any gene: 0. CDR3 protein: CAISGQGNTEAFF. Here the CDR3 DNA reads TGTGCCATCAGTGGACAGGGGAACACTGAAGCTTTCTTT.

J is TRBJ2-2 and V is TRBV19, with 16 bases that match TRBD2. Germline loops: CDR1 LNHDA, CDR2 SQIVND (reference sequence). The CDR3 length is 18 residues. V was pared by 4 bases and J by 4 bases, with 6 bases of the junction left unmatched. The CDR3 protein is CASSRGLAGGPGTGELFF. CDR3 bases: TGTGCCAGTAGTAGGGGACTAGCGGGGGGGCCGGGCACCGGGGAGCTGTTTTTT.

The CDR3 sequence is CASSSELAGGGEQFF. CDR3 nucleotides: TGTGCCAGCAGTTCCGAGCTAGCGGGGGGGGGTGAGCAGTTCTTC. The chain couples TRBV6-2 or TRBV6-3 to TRBJ2-1, with 12 bases that match TRBD2. This CDR3 comprises 15 residues. Germline CDR1 and CDR2: MNHEY and SVGEGT. Unmatched junction bases numbered 7, after V lost 4 bases and J lost 9 bases.

CDR3 sequence reads: CASSIAGTPSTDTQYF. The CDR3 DNA sequence: TGTGCCAGTAGTATAGCAGGGACTCCAAGCACAGATACGCAGTATTTT. The gene calls are TRBV19 and TRBJ2-3, with TRBD2 as a possible D gene (6 bases). Looked up from germline, CDR1 is LNHDA and CDR2 is SQIVND (reference sequence). V lost 1 base to trimming and J lost 0 bases, with 11 bases between them. CDR3 length: 16 residues.

This clone was detected once. This chain links TRBV9 with TRBJ1-3, with D unclear. V lost 4 bases, J lost 2 bases, and 10 bases lay in between. The germline V gene has CDR1 SGDLS and CDR2 YYNGEE. CDR3 length: 14 amino acids. The CDR3 region has the DNA TGTGCCAGCAGCCAGGTCCTTGCTGGAAACACCATATATTTT. This encodes CASSQVLAGNTIYF. The full variable domain, in which reference TRBV9 and TRBJ1-3 provide the parts outside the CDR3, is DSGVTQTPKHLITATGQRVTLRCSPRSGDLSVYWYQQSLDQGLQFLIQYYNGEERAKGNILERFSAQQFPDLHSELNLSSLELGDSALYFCASSQVLAGNTIYFGEGSWLTVV.

The chain couples TRBV19 to TRBJ1-4; D gene uncertain. CDR3 length: 15 residues. The V end was cut by 5 bases, the J end by 3 bases, with 13 bases between. Germline assignment: CDR1 LNHDA and CDR2 SQIVND (reference sequence). CDR3 bases: TGTGCCAGTAGTCCCCGACGTAGCCCTAATGAAAAACTGTTTTTT. It specifies CASSPRRSPNEKLFF. Based on the CDR3 plus reference TRBV19 and TRBJ1-4, the full variable domain is DGGITQSPKYLFRKEGQNVTLSCEQNLNHDAMYWYRQDPGQGLRLIYYSQIVNDFQKGDIAEGYSVSREKKESFPLTVTSAQKNPTAFYLCASSPRRSPNEKLFFGSGTQLSVL.

V and J are TRBV19 and TRBJ2-1; TRBD1 is a possible D gene (6 bases). Germline V lookup: CDR1 LNHDA, CDR2 SQIVND (reference sequence). This CDR3 contains 15 residues. The ends were cut back, 7 bases at V and 7 bases at J, with 20 bases in the middle. The CDR3 sequence: CASTPKQGTYNEQFF. The DNA for the CDR3 is TGTGCCAGTACGCCGAAGCAGGGGACGTATAATGAGCAGTTCTTC.

V is TRBV7-9 and J is TRBJ2-7; 7 bases are shared with TRBD1. The germline V gene has CDR1 SEHNR and CDR2 FQNEAQ (reference sequence). This CDR3 contains 15 residues. Trimming cost V 6 bases and J 2 bases; bases outside gene matches: 10. The CDR3 region has the DNA TGTGCCAGCAGTCAAACCGGGACAGAAGCCTACGAGCAGTACTTC. Protein sequence: CASSQTGTEAYEQYF.

This sequence joins TRBV18 and TRBJ2-2; TRBD1 matches 9 bases. After removal of 4 bases from V and 4 bases from J, the junction contained 10 bases not matched to a gene. The germline V gene has CDR1 KGHSH and CDR2 LQKENI. The CDR3 length is 17 residues. As DNA, the CDR3 is TGTGCCAGCTCACTTCAACCTGGACAGGGGAGCACCGGGGAGCTGTTTTTT. Amino acids: CASSLQPGQGSTGELFF.

The gene calls are TRBV18 and TRBJ1-5, with D hard to call. Germline V gene data show CDR1 as KGHSH and CDR2 as LQKENI. The CDR3 totals 13 residues. V was shortened by 2 bases and J by 5 bases, with 7 bases between the two germline ends. CDR3 sequence reads: CASSPGPDQPQHF. The CDR3 coding sequence is TGTGCCAGCTCACCAGGCCCCGATCAGCCCCAGCATTTT.

The J gene is TRBJ2-1, the V gene TRBV5-4, with 10 bases matching TRBD1. V lost 3 bases to trimming and J lost 5 bases; unmatched junction nucleotides: 5. Germline V gene sequence: CDR1 SGHNT, CDR2 YYREEE (reference sequence). This CDR3 is 15 amino acids long. The CDR3 DNA reads as TGTGCCAGCAGCTATCGACAGGGGGCCAACAATGAGCAGTTCTTC. Translating it yields CASSYRQGANNEQFF.

The chain employs TRBV6-4 and TRBJ1-2; D possibly corresponds to TRBD1 (6 bases). This CDR3 has 12 residues. Germline CDR1 is MRHNA and CDR2 is SNTAGT. With 6 bases removed from V and 8 bases from J, the gap between germline ends came to 13 bases. The CDR3 DNA sequence: TGTGCCAGCAGAGGGCAGGGGAGCGGCTACACCTTC. It yields the protein CASRGQGSGYTF.

Concerning this clone: This sample also contains other DNA sequences that code for the same CDR3. The CDR3 reads CASSIEGGTEAFF. In DNA form, the CDR3 reads TGTGCCAGTAGTATTGAGGGGGGGACTGAAGCTTTCTTT. This chain uses TRBV19 with TRBJ1-1; D may be TRBD1 (6 bases). The CDR3 spans 13 residues. V was cut by 3 bases and J by 5 bases, with 10 bases left in between. Germline V gives CDR1 LNHDA, CDR2 SQIVND (reference sequence).

The rearrangement joins TRBV5-1 to TRBJ2-1, with 8 bases matching TRBD1. Germline CDR1 SGHRS, CDR2 YFSETQ. J gave up 5 bases and V 4 bases, and 11 bases lay outside the gene matches. This CDR3 comprises 16 residues. The CDR3 loop is CASSRTGQGGDNEQFF. The CDR3 region has the DNA TGCGCCAGCAGCCGCACCGGACAGGGAGGTGACAATGAGCAGTTCTTC.

The chain recombines TRBV4-1 with TRBJ1-2; no reliable D call. This CDR3 has 14 amino acids. V shed 0 bases and J shed 3 bases, with 8 bases lying between them. The germline V gene has CDR1 MGHRA and CDR2 YSYEKL. The CDR3 coding sequence is TGCGCCAGCAGCCAAGAGGGTAGCTACTATGGCTACACCTTC. It specifies CASSQEGSYYGYTF.

V and J are TRBV2 and TRBJ1-2; 7 bases map to TRBD1. This CDR3 comprises 16 residues. CDR1 and CDR2 (germline): SNHLY, FYNNEI. Trimming took 4 bases from V and 0 from J; bases not matched to a gene: 8. The CDR3 here is CASSARRDSTNYGYTF. CDR3 DNA: TGTGCCAGCAGTGCTCGCAGGGACAGCACTAACTATGGCTACACCTTC.

The chain links TRBV6-5 to TRBJ1-3; tentatively, D is TRBD1 (6 bases). There are 12 residues in the CDR3. V lost 8 bases and J lost 2, with 7 bases in between. Germline CDR1 is MNHEY and CDR2 is SVGAGI. CDR3 in DNA: TGTGCCAGCTCAGGGGCTGGAAACACCATATATTTT. This codes for CASSGAGNTIYF.

The chain has TRBV18 and TRBJ2-6, with D possibly matching TRBD1 (6 bases). This CDR3 has 20 amino acids. Germline CDR1 KGHSH, CDR2 LQKENI. V lost 5 bases and J 0 bases, leaving 23 bases between the germline ends. CDR3: CASSSRSQGFTHSGANVLTF. For the CDR3, the DNA is TGTGCCAGCTCATCGCGTTCACAGGGCTTTACCCACTCTGGGGCCAACGTCCTGACTTTC.